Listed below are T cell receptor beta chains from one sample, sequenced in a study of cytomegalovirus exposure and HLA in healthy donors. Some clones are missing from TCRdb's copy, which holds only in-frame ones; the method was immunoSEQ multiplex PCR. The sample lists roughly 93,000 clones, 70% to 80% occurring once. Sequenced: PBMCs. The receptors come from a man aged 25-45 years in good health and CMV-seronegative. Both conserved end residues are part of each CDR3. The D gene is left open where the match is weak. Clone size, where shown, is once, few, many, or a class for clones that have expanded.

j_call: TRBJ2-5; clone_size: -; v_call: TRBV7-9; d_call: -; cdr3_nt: TGTGCCAGCAGCGGGTTTCACGCGGAGCAGTACTTC; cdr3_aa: CASSGFHAEQYF
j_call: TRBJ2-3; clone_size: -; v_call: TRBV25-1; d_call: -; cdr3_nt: TGTGCCAGCTCCGGACGGACTAGCACAGATACGCAGTATTTT; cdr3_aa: CASSGRTSTDTQYF
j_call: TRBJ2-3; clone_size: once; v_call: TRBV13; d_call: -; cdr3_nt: TGTGCCAGCAGCTTAGCGGCAGGGGACGCAGATACGCAGTATTTT; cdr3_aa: CASSLAAGDADTQYF
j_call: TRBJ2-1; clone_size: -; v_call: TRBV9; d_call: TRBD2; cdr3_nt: TGTGCCAGCAGCGGATTAGCGGGGGGCTCCTACAATGAGCAGTTCTTC; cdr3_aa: CASSGLAGGSYNEQFF
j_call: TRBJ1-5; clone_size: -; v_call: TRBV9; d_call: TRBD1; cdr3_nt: TGTGCCAGCAGCGTAGGGGGACAGGGGGGTCAGCCCCAGCATTTT; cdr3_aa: CASSVGGQGGQPQHF
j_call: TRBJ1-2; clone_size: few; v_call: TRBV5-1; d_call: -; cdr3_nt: TGCGCCAGCAGCTTTTGGGGAGAATCTGGCTACACCTTC; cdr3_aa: CASSFWGESGYTF
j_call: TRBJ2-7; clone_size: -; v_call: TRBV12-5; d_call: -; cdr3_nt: TGTGCTAGTGGTTTTGGGGCCGGAACTCACGAGCAGTACTTC; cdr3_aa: CASGFGAGTHEQYF
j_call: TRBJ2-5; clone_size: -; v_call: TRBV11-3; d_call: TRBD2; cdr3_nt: TGTGCCAGCAGCTCCCGACTAGCCCCCCAAGAGACCCAGTACTTC; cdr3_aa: CASSSRLAPQETQYF
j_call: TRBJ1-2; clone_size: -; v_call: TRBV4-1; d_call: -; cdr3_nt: TGCGCCAGCAGCCCCATCGACAGGTCCCTTTATGGCTACACCTTC; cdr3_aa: CASSPIDRSLYGYTF
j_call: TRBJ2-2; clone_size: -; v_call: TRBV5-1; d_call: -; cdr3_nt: TGCGCCAGCAGTTTCACCAGACAGGTTAACACCGGGGAGCTGTTTTTT; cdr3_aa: CASSFTRQVNTGELFF
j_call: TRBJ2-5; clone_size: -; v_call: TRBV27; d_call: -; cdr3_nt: TGTGCCAGCAGTTTAGGGAGTACGGGACAAGAGACCCAGTACTTC; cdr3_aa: CASSLGSTGQETQYF
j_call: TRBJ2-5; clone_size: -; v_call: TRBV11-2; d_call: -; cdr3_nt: TGTGCCAGCAGCTTATTGGTCGGCGGTGCGAGACAAGAGACCCAGTACTTC; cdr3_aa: CASSLLVGGARQETQYF
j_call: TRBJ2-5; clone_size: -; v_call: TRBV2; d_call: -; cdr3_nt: TGTGCCAGCAGTGAAGGCCCAAAAAAGTTCATTAGTACCCACGAGACCCAGTACTTC; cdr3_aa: CASSEGPKKFISTHETQYF
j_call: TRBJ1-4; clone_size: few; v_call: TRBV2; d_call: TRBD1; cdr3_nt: TGTGCCAGCAGGGCTGACAGGGCTTATGAAAAACTGTTTTTT; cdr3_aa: CASRADRAYEKLFF
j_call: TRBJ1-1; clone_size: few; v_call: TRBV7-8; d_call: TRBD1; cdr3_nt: TGTGCCAGCAGCCTCGGGACAGGGATTATGTACACTGAAGCTTTCTTT; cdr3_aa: CASSLGTGIMYTEAFF
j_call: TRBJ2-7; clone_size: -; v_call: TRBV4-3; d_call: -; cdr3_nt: TGCGCCAGCAGCCAAGATAAACTCCCGGCCTACGAGCAGTACTTC; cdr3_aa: CASSQDKLPAYEQYF
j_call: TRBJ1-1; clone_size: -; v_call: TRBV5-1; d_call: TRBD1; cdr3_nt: TGCGCCAGCAGCTTGGATGGGACAGGGCCTACTGAAGCTTTCTTT; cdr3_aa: CASSLDGTGPTEAFF
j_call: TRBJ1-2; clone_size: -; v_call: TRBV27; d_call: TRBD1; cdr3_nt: TGTGCCAGCAGTTTATCGACAGGGCCCCTGGGTGGCTACACCTTC; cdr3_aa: CASSLSTGPLGGYTF
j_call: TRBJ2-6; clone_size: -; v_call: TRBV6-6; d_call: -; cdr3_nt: TGTGCCAGCAGTTACCCAACAGGCTCCGGGGCCAACGTCCTGACTTTC; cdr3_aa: CASSYPTGSGANVLTF
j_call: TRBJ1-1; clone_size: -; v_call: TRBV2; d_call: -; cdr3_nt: TGTGCCAGCAGCCGACAGGACACTGAAGCTTTCTTT; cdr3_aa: CASSRQDTEAFF
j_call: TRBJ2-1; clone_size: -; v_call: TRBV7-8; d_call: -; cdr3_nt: TGTGCCAGCAGCTTAGAGGCTAGGTACAATGAGCAGTTCTTC; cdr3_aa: CASSLEARYNEQFF
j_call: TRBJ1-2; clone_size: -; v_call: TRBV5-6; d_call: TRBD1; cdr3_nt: TGTGCCAGCAGCTTGAGGCCCGGGACAGACCTCTATGGCTACACCTTC; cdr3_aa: CASSLRPGTDLYGYTF
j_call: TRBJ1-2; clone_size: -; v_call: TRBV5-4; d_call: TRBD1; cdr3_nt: TGTGCCAGCACCAAAAACAGGGGGACTAACTATGGCTACACCTTC; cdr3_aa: CASTKNRGTNYGYTF
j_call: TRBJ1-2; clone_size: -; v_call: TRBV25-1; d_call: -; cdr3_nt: TGTGCCAGCAGCGACAGGATCTTCTATGGCTACACCTTC; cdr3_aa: CASSDRIFYGYTF
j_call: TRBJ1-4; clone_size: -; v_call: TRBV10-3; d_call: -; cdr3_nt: TGTGCCATCAGTGACCCCAGGGTTGGCTTTGACGAAAAACTGTTTTTT; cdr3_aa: CAISDPRVGFDEKLFF
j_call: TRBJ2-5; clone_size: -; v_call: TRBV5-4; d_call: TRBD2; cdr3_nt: TGTGCCAGCAGCACTTGGACTAGCGGGAGGGCCGCCGAGACCCAGTACTTC; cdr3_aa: CASSTWTSGRAAETQYF
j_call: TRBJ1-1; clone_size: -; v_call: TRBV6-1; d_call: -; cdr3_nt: TGTGCCATAATACAGGGCCCGAACACTGAAGCTTTCTTT; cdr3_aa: CAIIQGPNTEAFF
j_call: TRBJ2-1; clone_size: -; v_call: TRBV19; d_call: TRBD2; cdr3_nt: TGTGCCAGTAGTATAGCCGCGGGAGCCATTGGCAATGAGCAGTTCTTC; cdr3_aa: CASSIAAGAIGNEQFF
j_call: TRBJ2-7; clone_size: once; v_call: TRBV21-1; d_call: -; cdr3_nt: TGTGCCAGCAGCGGACCTACGGGACAGGGTCCCTACGAGCAGTACTTC; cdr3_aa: CASSGPTGQGPYEQYF